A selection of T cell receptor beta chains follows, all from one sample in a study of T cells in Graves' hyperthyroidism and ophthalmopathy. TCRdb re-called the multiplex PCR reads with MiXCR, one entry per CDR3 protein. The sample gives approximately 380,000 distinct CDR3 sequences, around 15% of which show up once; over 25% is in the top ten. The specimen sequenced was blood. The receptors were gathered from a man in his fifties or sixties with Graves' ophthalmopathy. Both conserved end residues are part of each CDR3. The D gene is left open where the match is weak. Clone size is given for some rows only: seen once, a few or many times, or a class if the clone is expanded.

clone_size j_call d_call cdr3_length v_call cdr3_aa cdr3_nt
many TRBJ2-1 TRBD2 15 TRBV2 CASTERAGPRDEQFF TGTGCCAGCACCGAAAGAGCGGGGCCACGAGATGAGCAGTTCTTC
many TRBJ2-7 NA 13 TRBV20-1 CSVHREVPYEQYF TGCAGTGTTCACAGGGAGGTACCCTACGAGCAGTACTTC
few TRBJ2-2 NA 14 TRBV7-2 CASSKSGNTGELFF TGTGCCAGCAGCAAGAGCGGGAACACCGGGGAGCTGTTTTTT
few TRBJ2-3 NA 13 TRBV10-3 CAILSELTDTQYF TGTGCCATTCTTAGCGAACTCACAGATACGCAGTATTTT
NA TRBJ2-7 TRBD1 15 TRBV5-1 CASSFGTGGAYEQYF TGCGCCAGCAGCTTCGGGACAGGGGGAGCCTACGAGCAGTACTTC
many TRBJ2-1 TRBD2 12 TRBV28 CASDTLAGEQFF TGTGCCAGCGACACCCTAGCGGGAGAGCAGTTCTTC
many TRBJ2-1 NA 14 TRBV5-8 CASSRIGPDNEQFF TGTGCCAGCAGCCGGATCGGGCCTGATAATGAGCAGTTCTTC
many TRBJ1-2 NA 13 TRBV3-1 CASSPAYSDGYTF TGTGCCAGCAGCCCAGCGTATTCGGATGGCTACACCTTC
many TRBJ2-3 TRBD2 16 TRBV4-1 CASSQSAAGSADTQYF TGCGCCAGCAGCCAATCTGCAGCGGGAAGTGCAGATACGCAGTATTTT
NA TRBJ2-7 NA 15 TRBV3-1 CASSLAERVHYEQYF TGTGCCAGCAGCCTGGCGGAAAGGGTCCACTACGAGCAGTACTTC
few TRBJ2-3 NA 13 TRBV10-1 CASSAPNTDTQYF TGCGCCAGCAGCGCACCCAATACAGATACGCAGTATTTT
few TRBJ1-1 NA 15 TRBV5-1 CASSLAAVRNTEAFF TGCGCCAGCAGCTTGGCGGCTGTAAGGAACACTGAAGCTTTCTTT
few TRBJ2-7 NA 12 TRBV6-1 CASSENGYEQYF TGTGCCAGCAGTGAGAACGGGTACGAGCAGTACTTC
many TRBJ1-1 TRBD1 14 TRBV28 CASSDRALNTEAFF TGTGCCAGCAGTGACAGGGCGTTGAACACTGAAGCTTTCTTT
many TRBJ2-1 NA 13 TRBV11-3 CASSGGSYNEQFF TGTGCCAGCAGTGGCGGCTCCTACAATGAGCAGTTCTTC
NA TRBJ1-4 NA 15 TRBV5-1 CASSSSPVFNEKLFF TGCGCCAGCAGCTCATCCCCGGTATTTAATGAAAAACTGTTTTTT
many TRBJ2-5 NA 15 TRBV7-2 CASNDGALSQETQYF TGTGCCAGCAATGACGGGGCCCTCTCCCAGGAGACCCAGTACTTC
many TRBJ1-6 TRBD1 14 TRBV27 CASRGTGDNSPLHF TGTGCCAGCAGGGGGACAGGGGATAATTCACCCCTCCACTTT
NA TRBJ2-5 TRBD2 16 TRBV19 CASSKRLAGGKETQYF TGTGCCAGTAGTAAAAGATTAGCGGGTGGCAAAGAGACCCAGTACTTC
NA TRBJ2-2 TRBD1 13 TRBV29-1 CSVGQSNTGELFF TGCAGCGTGGGACAGTCGAACACCGGGGAGCTGTTTTTT
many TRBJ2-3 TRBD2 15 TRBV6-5 CASSSPSGRTDTQYF TGTGCCAGCAGTTCGCCTAGCGGGAGAACAGATACGCAGTATTTT
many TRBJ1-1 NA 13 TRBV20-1 CSAGRWGNTEAFF TGCAGTGCTGGGAGGTGGGGGAACACTGAAGCTTTCTTT
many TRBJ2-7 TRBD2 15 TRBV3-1 CASSPRTSVIYEQYF TGTGCCAGCAGTCCTAGGACTAGCGTAATCTACGAGCAGTACTTC
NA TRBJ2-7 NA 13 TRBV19 CASSEGPSYEQYF TGTGCCAGTAGTGAGGGACCCAGCTACGAGCAGTACTTC
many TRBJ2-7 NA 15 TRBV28 CASSHSVPGEDEQYF TGTGCCAGCAGTCACTCGGTCCCAGGGGAAGACGAGCAGTACTTC
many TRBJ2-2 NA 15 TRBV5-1 CASMLSTVLSGELFF TGCGCCAGCATGCTCTCCACCGTTCTTTCCGGGGAGCTGTTTTTT
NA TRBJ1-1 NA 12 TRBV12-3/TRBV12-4 CASQPYGREAFF TGTGCCAGCCAACCTTATGGGCGGGAAGCTTTCTTT